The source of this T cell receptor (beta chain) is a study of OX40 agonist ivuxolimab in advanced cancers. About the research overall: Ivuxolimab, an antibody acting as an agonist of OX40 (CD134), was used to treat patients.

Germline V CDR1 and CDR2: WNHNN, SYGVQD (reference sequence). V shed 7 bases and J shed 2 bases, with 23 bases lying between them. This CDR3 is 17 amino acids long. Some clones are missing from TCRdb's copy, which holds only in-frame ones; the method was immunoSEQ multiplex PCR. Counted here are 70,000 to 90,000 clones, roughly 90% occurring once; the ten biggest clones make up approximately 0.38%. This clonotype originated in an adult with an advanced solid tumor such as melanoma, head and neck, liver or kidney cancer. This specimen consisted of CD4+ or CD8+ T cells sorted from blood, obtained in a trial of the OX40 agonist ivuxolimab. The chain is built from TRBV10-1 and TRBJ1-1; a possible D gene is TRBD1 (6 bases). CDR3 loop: CASKGRGQTGGNTEAFF. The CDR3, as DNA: TGCGCCAGCAAGGGGCGAGGCCAGACAGGTGGAAACACTGAAGCTTTCTTT.